This paragraph covers one T cell receptor (beta chain) sequence. The antigen remains unidentified. The sample belongs to a study of tumor and adjacent non-tumor tissue in lung cancer. Study results and limitations: Higher tumor TCR diversity was associated with shorter survival.

The template was RNA from unsorted bulk tissue. Three rounds of nested PCR, following a modified ARM-PCR protocol, produced the TCRbeta library. Via MiXCR, TCRdb re-called the multiplex PCR reads, giving one row per CDR3 protein. The data show 71,000 or so distinct CDR3 sequences, approximately 79% seen once. There are 14 residues in the CDR3. The V gene's germline CDR1 is LGHNA and CDR2 YNFKEQ. Trimming shortened V by 11 bases and J by 5 bases, and 22 bases separated the two germline ends. The chain joins TRBV4-2 to TRBJ2-7, with D possibly being TRBD2 (6 bases). The clonotype comes from a woman aged 45-65 years with non-small cell lung cancer. Sequencing was carried out using lung tumor tissue. CDR3 residues: CAGNGGAGTHEQYF. The CDR3 DNA reads TGTGCCGGCAACGGGGGTGCTGGGACCCACGAGCAGTACTTC.